The clone carrying this T cell receptor beta chain occurred once. Generated by immunoSEQ multiplex PCR, the TCRdb table keeps only in-frame clones and is missing some. This table has around 2.5 million clones, approximately 93% appearing once. These data come from a study of shared clonotypes between healthy human individuals. Study at large: Every donor yielded three CD4 naive, three CD4 memory, two CD8 naive and one CD8 memory plate.

The germline V gene has CDR1 DFQATT and CDR2 SNEGSKA (reference sequence). The CDR3 totals 11 residues. V lost 6 bases and J lost 6, with 12 bases in between. The specimen was naive CD4+ T cells from PBMCs. Subset given: CD45RA+ positively selected. The receptor comes from a man between 18 and 29 years old in good health. Some clones in this sample may be carry-over from other donors' samples. V is TRBV20-1 and J is TRBJ2-7, with D uncertain. DNA for the CDR3: TGCAGTGCCCCCGGGTGGGGCGAGCAGTACTTC. Protein product: CSAPGWGEQYF.